A selection of T cell receptor beta chains follows, all from one sample in a study of blood T cell repertoires in COVID-19. Repertoires were generated with immunoSEQ multiplex PCR, while TCRdb's copy carries only in-frame clones and drops some. The table records hundreds of thousands of clones, 85% to 90% of them present only once. Sequencing used peripheral blood. These receptors were taken from a man over 45 with COVID-19, enrolled during active disease. Each CDR3 is given with its conserved first and last residue. D genes are given only for firm matches. The listing skips clone size in some rows; elsewhere it reads once, few, many or a size class.

j_call,d_call,v_call,clone_size,cdr3_nt,cdr3_aa
TRBJ1-4,NA,TRBV30,few,TGTGCCTGGAGGAGAATTGAAGAACTGTTTTTT,CAWRRIEELFF
TRBJ2-7,NA,TRBV13,NA,TGTGCCAGCAGCCTCGGAGGGAGCTCCTACGAGCAGTACTTC,CASSLGGSSYEQYF
TRBJ1-1,NA,TRBV5-6,NA,TGTGCCAGCAGCTCTACAGGGAGAACTGAAGCTTTCTTT,CASSSTGRTEAFF
TRBJ1-1,NA,TRBV6-1,NA,TGTGCCAGCAGTGAAAGGATCGGGGGTACTGAAGCTTTCTTT,CASSERIGGTEAFF
TRBJ2-7,NA,TRBV5-1,NA,TGCGCCAGCAGCTCCGGACAAAAGACCTACGAGCAGTACTTC,CASSSGQKTYEQYF
TRBJ1-2,TRBD1,TRBV27,NA,TGTGCCAGCAGCTCTACAGGGGCCTATGGCTACACCTTC,CASSSTGAYGYTF
TRBJ1-1,NA,TRBV6-2/TRBV6-3,NA,TGTGCCAGCAGCCTCCTTCTGACAGGCGCCTCTTCGGTCTTT,CASSLLLTGASSVF
TRBJ2-7,TRBD2,TRBV7-2,few,TGTGCCAGCAGCCAAAGCGGGGGGCACTACGAGCAGTACTTC,CASSQSGGHYEQYF
TRBJ1-5,NA,TRBV6-5,NA,TGTGCCAGCAGCCGGGGGGCTAGCAATCAGCCCCAGCATTTT,CASSRGASNQPQHF
TRBJ2-3,NA,TRBV20-1,NA,TGCAGTGCTAGTGACTCGCCGGTTGCAGATACGCAGTATTTT,CSASDSPVADTQYF
TRBJ1-1,NA,TRBV4-2,NA,TGTGCCAGCAGCCAAGTGGAGACTGAAGCTTTCTTT,CASSQVETEAFF
TRBJ2-2,TRBD2,TRBV10-1,once,TGCGCCAGCATGGGGGGGTTGGTTAGCGCCGGGGAGCTGTTTTTT,CASMGGLVSAGELFF
TRBJ1-1,TRBD1,TRBV5-1,NA,TGCGCCAGCAGCTCCACCAGGGGGCAAACTGAAGCTTTCTTT,CASSSTRGQTEAFF
TRBJ2-1,NA,TRBV7-6,NA,TGTGCCAGCACCTCAGGGTCCAATGAGCAGTTCTTC,CASTSGSNEQFF
TRBJ1-1,NA,TRBV6-5,NA,TGTGCCAGCAGGCCAGGGCCAGAGAACACTGAAGCTTTCTTT,CASRPGPENTEAFF
TRBJ2-5,NA,TRBV30,NA,TGTGCCTGGAATACGGGGCAAGAGACCCAGTACTTC,CAWNTGQETQYF
TRBJ1-3,NA,TRBV30,NA,TGTGCCTGGAGTGTATTGGCAAACACCATATATTTT,CAWSVLANTIYF
TRBJ2-5,TRBD2,TRBV5-6,NA,TGTGCCAGCAGCTTGGCTGGGAGGGGTGGGACCCAGTACTTC,CASSLAGRGGTQYF
TRBJ1-5,TRBD1,TRBV28,NA,TGTGCCAGCATCCAGGGGGGCGACAATCAGCCCCAGCATTTT,CASIQGGDNQPQHF
TRBJ1-4,TRBD1,TRBV19,NA,TGTGCCAGTAGTACACAGGGGGCCGACGAAAAACTGTTTTTT,CASSTQGADEKLFF
TRBJ2-3,NA,TRBV3-1/TRBV3-2,NA,TGTGCCAGCAGCCAAGATAACACGTACACAGATACGCAGTATTTT,CASSQDNTYTDTQYF
TRBJ2-7,NA,TRBV5-6,NA,TGTGCCAGCAGCTTGCTGAACTATCGAACCTACGAGCAGTACTTC,CASSLLNYRTYEQYF
TRBJ2-1,TRBD2,TRBV6-5,NA,TGTGCCAGCAGTTACTCGGGACTAGCGGTCTACAATGAGCAGTTCTTC,CASSYSGLAVYNEQFF
TRBJ1-2,TRBD1,TRBV4-2,NA,TGTGCCAGCAGCCAAGAGACAGGGTTGTTAGTTGGCTACACCTTC,CASSQETGLLVGYTF
TRBJ2-3,TRBD2,TRBV7-2,NA,TGTGCCAGCAGCTTAGGGACTAGTCCAGATACGCAGTATTTT,CASSLGTSPDTQYF
TRBJ2-3,TRBD2,TRBV7-8,NA,TGTGCCAGCAGCTTAGCCTCTAGCGGTACCACAGATACGCAGTATTTT,CASSLASSGTTDTQYF
TRBJ1-2,NA,TRBV19,NA,TGTGCCAGTAGTATACTGTCGAACTATGGCTACACCTTC,CASSILSNYGYTF
TRBJ1-1,NA,TRBV4-1,NA,TGCGCCAGCAGCCGGGAGGGGAACACTGAAGCTTTCTTT,CASSREGNTEAFF
TRBJ1-3,TRBD1,TRBV2,NA,TGTGCCAGCACTGAATCGGGACAGTCGGGAAACACCATATATTTT,CASTESGQSGNTIYF
TRBJ1-2,TRBD1,TRBV27,NA,TGTGCCAGCAGTTTAGCCGGGACAGGCTATGGCTACACCTTC,CASSLAGTGYGYTF
TRBJ1-1,NA,TRBV19,NA,TGTGCCAGTACTCCCAGCGAACCGAACACTGAAGCTTTCTTT,CASTPSEPNTEAFF
TRBJ2-5,TRBD1,TRBV28,NA,TGTGCCAGCTTTGGACAGGGGGGACAAGAGACCCAGTACTTC,CASFGQGGQETQYF
TRBJ2-2,NA,TRBV19,NA,TGTGCCAGTACCAATCCGAACACCGGGGAGCTGTTTTTT,CASTNPNTGELFF
TRBJ2-1,NA,TRBV2,NA,TGTGCCAGCAGTGAACAGGGTTTGGTAGATGAGCAGTTCTTC,CASSEQGLVDEQFF
TRBJ1-5,NA,TRBV24-1,NA,TGTGCCACCAGTGCCCACGGGACTCAATCGGATAGCAATCAGCCCCAGCATTTT,CATSAHGTQSDSNQPQHF
TRBJ1-1,NA,TRBV7-9,few,TGTGCCAGCAGCTTAGCCTGGGGCAGTGAAGCTTTCTTT,CASSLAWGSEAFF
TRBJ2-1,TRBD2,TRBV14,once,TGTGCCAGCAGCCACAGCGGGAGTGCCTACAATGAGCAGTTCTTC,CASSHSGSAYNEQFF
TRBJ2-7,NA,TRBV2,few,TGTGCCAGCAAGATAGCCTACGAGCAGTACTTC,CASKIAYEQYF
TRBJ1-3,NA,TRBV15,few,TGTGCCACCAGCAGAGAAAGGGGTTCTGGAAACACCATATATTTT,CATSRERGSGNTIYF
TRBJ1-1,NA,TRBV5-1,NA,TGCGCCAGCAGCCCGGCGGGGGGCCTGAACACTGAAGCTTTCTTT,CASSPAGGLNTEAFF
TRBJ1-3,NA,TRBV3-1/TRBV3-2,few,TGTGCCAGCAGCCTTTCCGACAGCCGCTCTGGAAACACCATATATTTT,CASSLSDSRSGNTIYF
TRBJ2-1,TRBD2,TRBV7-3,NA,TGTGCCAGCAGCTGGAGGGCGGGAGCGGGCAATGAGCAGTTCTTC,CASSWRAGAGNEQFF
TRBJ2-6,NA,TRBV9,NA,TGTGCCAGCAGCATGGTGCGCTCTGGGGCCAACGTCCTGACTTTC,CASSMVRSGANVLTF
TRBJ1-6,TRBD1,TRBV5-1,NA,TGCGCCAGCAGCGCGGACAGGGTAGTTGGTCCCCTCCACTTT,CASSADRVVGPLHF
TRBJ2-1,TRBD1,TRBV11-2,NA,TGTGCCAGCAGCTTAGGACAGGGGTTCAATGAGCAGTTCTTC,CASSLGQGFNEQFF
TRBJ1-1,NA,TRBV2,NA,TGTGCCAGCAGTAACACCCCGAACACTGAAGCTTTCTTT,CASSNTPNTEAFF
TRBJ1-6,TRBD1,TRBV5-1,NA,TGCGCCAGCAGCTTAGCTGGGACAGGGGATAATTCACCCCTCCACTTT,CASSLAGTGDNSPLHF
TRBJ2-1,TRBD2,TRBV5-5,NA,TGTGCCAGCAGCTCTGGGGGTAGCGGGAATGAGCAGTTCTTC,CASSSGGSGNEQFF
TRBJ1-1,NA,TRBV6-5,NA,TGTGCCAGCAGTTACTTAGGGGCTCGGAACACTGAAGCTTTCTTT,CASSYLGARNTEAFF
TRBJ1-5,NA,TRBV9,once,TGTGCCAGCAGCGCCAGGGGCAATCAGCCCCAGCATTTT,CASSARGNQPQHF
TRBJ1-4,TRBD1,TRBV4-1,NA,TGCGCCAGCAGCCAAGAAATCGACAGGGACGCAACTAATGAAAAACTGTTTTTT,CASSQEIDRDATNEKLFF
TRBJ2-7,NA,TRBV6-2/TRBV6-3,NA,TGTGCCAGCAGTTACCAGTCCGGGGTACAGGGCTACTACGAGCAGTACTTC,CASSYQSGVQGYYEQYF
TRBJ2-3,NA,TRBV21-1,NA,TGTGCCAGCAGCAAACGGGAAACGGGCCCAACCGACACAGATACGCAGTATTTT,CASSKRETGPTDTDTQYF